Here is one T cell receptor beta chain with its context. This clone has a single count. It has no known antigen specificity. Base-call qualities are not available, and no considerably larger clone is one nucleotide away. The sample belongs to a study of T cell changes during pregnancy in multiple sclerosis (dated by TCRdb to the late 2010s). Background on the whole study: The study looked at changes in the T cell repertoire across pregnancy in women with multiple sclerosis.

V ends up 5 bases short and J 10 bases short, with an unmatched junction base count of 10. The CDR3 runs 13 amino acids, cysteine and phenylalanine included. The read is trimmed to its CDR3 DNA, 39 bases read in frame from base 1. Via the germline V gene, CDR1 is SGHTA and CDR2 FQGTGA. The library relied on the immunoSEQ multiplex PCR assay. TCRdb provides this immuneACCESS table in a form limited to in-frame rearrangements. Some clones are lacking; in checked studies, under half of them reflect an unresolved V gene, and why the rest are absent is not known. For this sample the table gives some 23,000 clones, of which approximately 86% were detected only once. In total, the top ten clones hold roughly 1% of the sample.

The source was CD4+ T cells from peripheral blood mononuclear cells, collected in the first trimester of pregnancy. This sequence was found in a female donor in good health, enrolled as a control in a pregnancy study. The rearranged segments are TRBV7-3 and TRBJ1-1, with 7 central nucleotides matching TRBD1. In nucleotides, the sequence is TGTGCCAGCAGCATGGACAGGCTGGGTGGAGCTTTCTTT. Protein translation: CASSMDRLGGAFF.